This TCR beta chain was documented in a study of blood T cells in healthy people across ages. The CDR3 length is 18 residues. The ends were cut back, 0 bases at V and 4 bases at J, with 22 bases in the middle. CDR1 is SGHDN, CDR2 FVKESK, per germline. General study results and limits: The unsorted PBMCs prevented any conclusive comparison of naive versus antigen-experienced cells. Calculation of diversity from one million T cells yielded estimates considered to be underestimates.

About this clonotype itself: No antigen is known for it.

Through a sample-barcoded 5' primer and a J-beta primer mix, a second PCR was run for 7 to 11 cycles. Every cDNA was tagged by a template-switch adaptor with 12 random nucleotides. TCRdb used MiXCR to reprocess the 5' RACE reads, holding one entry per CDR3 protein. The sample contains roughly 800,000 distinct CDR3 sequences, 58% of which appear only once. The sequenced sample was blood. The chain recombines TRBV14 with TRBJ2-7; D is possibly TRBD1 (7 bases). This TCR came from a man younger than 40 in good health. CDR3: CASSQEVFRRQGLYEQYF. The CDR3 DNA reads TGTGCCAGCAGCCAAGAAGTCTTCCGGAGACAGGGACTGTACGAGCAGTACTTC.